This TCR beta chain was recorded in a study of blood T cell repertoires in COVID-19. Overall study context: COVID-19 samples from acute and convalescent phases originated in the United States, Italy and Spain. Sample material is recorded as cDNA or gDNA derived from T cells, B-cell-depleted T cells, or PBMCs.

In the study's own analysis: Reference gene primers were amplified, and this amplification served to estimate nucleated cell counts. Clones were sequenced by immunoSEQ multiplex PCR, and TCRdb holds only the in-frame ones, with some missing. V, J and clone size reflect that table, while D and trimming were determined from the DNA. The table includes under 250,000 clones, around four fifths detected once. CDR1 and CDR2 (germline): DFQATT, SNEGSKA (reference sequence). With 8 bases clipped from V and 4 bases from J, the junction kept 4 bases outside the gene matches. The CDR3 runs 11 residues. The sequenced sample consisted of peripheral blood. The sequence was obtained from a woman between 50 and 59 years old with acute or convalescent COVID-19. The genes are TRBV20-1 and TRBJ2-5; 7 bases agree with TRBD1. The CDR3 here is CSCDRAETQYF. CDR3 coding DNA: TGCAGTTGTGACAGGGCAGAGACCCAGTACTTC.